The rows below give T cell receptor beta chains drawn from one sample of a study of T cell responses to AZD1222 COVID-19 vaccine. The repertoire was sequenced with immunoSEQ multiplex PCR; TCRdb's copy has only in-frame clones and lacks some. Of about 180,000 clones listed, less than 95% are singletons. Sequencing was performed on peripheral blood, taken on day 0 of AZD1222 vaccination. The receptors originated from an adult in good health. The CDR3 runs from the conserved cysteine through the conserved F or W. D genes are given only for firm matches. A row's size may be missing; if present it is once, few, many or a size class.

clone_size d_call j_call v_call cdr3_nt cdr3_aa
. TRBD2 TRBJ2-3 TRBV3-1/TRBV3-2 TGTGCCAGCAGCCAAGAGGGGACTAGCGGGGCCTTGTATCTAGGCACAGATACGCAGTATTTT CASSQEGTSGALYLGTDTQYF
. . TRBJ2-2 TRBV19 TGTGCCAGTAGTAGGGGGGTGGTCGGGGAGCTGTTTTTT CASSRGVVGELFF
. . TRBJ2-3 TRBV27 TGTGCCAGCACGCCTAATATGCAGGGCACAGATACGCAGTATTTT CASTPNMQGTDTQYF
. . TRBJ1-3 TRBV14 TGTGCCAGCAGCCAAGTTCGGGGTCAGATTTTCTCTGGAAACACCATATATTTT CASSQVRGQIFSGNTIYF
once . TRBJ2-3 TRBV24-1 TGTGCCACCAGTGACCCCGCTCAGGGTGCGGCAGATACGCAGTATTTT CATSDPAQGAADTQYF
. . TRBJ1-6 TRBV19 TGTGCCAGTACTGCGTTTGGTTCACCCCTCCACTTT CASTAFGSPLHF
. . TRBJ2-2 TRBV20-1 TGCAGTGCTAGTCAACAGCTCTCCACCGGGGAGCTGTTTTTT CSASQQLSTGELFF
few . TRBJ1-6 TRBV30 TGTGCCTGGAGTATACCGAGGGGACGGGATAATTCACCCCTCCACTTT CAWSIPRGRDNSPLHF
. TRBD1 TRBJ2-7 TRBV3-1/TRBV3-2 TGTGCCAGCAGCCCCAAGGGCAGGGGGCTAGGCTACGAGCAGTACTTC CASSPKGRGLGYEQYF
. . TRBJ2-3 TRBV19 TGTGCCAGTACCCACCCAGGGTGGGACGGGACAGATACGCAGTATTTT CASTHPGWDGTDTQYF
. TRBD2 TRBJ2-1 TRBV10-3 TGTGCCATCAGTGAGCCCGCGGGGGGGGGATACAATGAGCAGTTCTTC CAISEPAGGGYNEQFF
. . TRBJ2-1 TRBV6-4 TGTGCCAGCAGTGACTCCGTGGGGGCGTCCTACAATGAGCAGTTCTTC CASSDSVGASYNEQFF
. TRBD1 TRBJ1-1 TRBV5-4 TGTGCCAGCAGCCGAGCGACAGGGGGCTTGGACACTGAAGCTTTCTTT CASSRATGGLDTEAFF
. . TRBJ2-3 TRBV2 TGTGCCAGCAGCTCAGGGGCAGGAACAGATACGCAGTATTTT CASSSGAGTDTQYF
. . TRBJ1-6 TRBV11-2 TGTGCCAGCAGCAGACAGGCCCTCCCCTATAATTCACCCCTCCACTTT CASSRQALPYNSPLHF